The entry below describes one T cell receptor beta chain. Its antigen is currently unknown. This sample is part of a study of T cells in Graves' hyperthyroidism and ophthalmopathy. Study context: Peripheral blood specimens were obtained at initial diagnosis, prior to any treatment.

The study's findings and limits: Researchers found most expanded thyroid clonotypes above 0.001 in blood as well.

What was amplified from RNA transcripts were TCR beta CDR3 regions. When the TCR CDR3 underwent first-round RT-PCR, the HTBI primer set was used. TCRdb processed the multiplex PCR reads anew with MiXCR; each CDR3 protein has one entry. Seen here are 350,000 or so distinct CDR3 sequences, about 18% observed once, and the top ten hold around 35%. The CDR3 loop spans 12 amino acids. The germline V and J ends were trimmed by 6 bases and 6 bases, with 12 bases remaining between them. Germline values: CDR1 SNHLY, CDR2 FYNNEI. This TCR was sampled from a woman in her thirties with Graves' hyperthyroidism that later progressed to Graves' ophthalmopathy. The specimen sequenced was blood. V and J are TRBV2 and TRBJ2-7; no definite D call. The CDR3 nucleotides are TGTGCCAGCAGATCCAACCCGCGCGAGCAGTACTTC. As protein: CASRSNPREQYF. Full variable domain (missing parts from reference TRBV2 and TRBJ2-7): EPEVTQTPSHQVTQMGQEVILRCVPISNHLYFYWYRQILGQKVEFLVSFYNNEISEKSEIFDDQFSVERPDGSNFTLKIRSTKLEDSAMYFCASRSNPREQYFGPGTRLTVT.